Reported below is one T cell receptor (beta chain). Ten or more counts support this clonotype. Its cognate antigen has yet to be identified. No clone much larger than this one lies a single base away; base qualities are absent. Stable Graves' hyperthyroidism was defined as no progression to ophthalmopathy during 18 months of follow-up. Hyperthyroidism patients were newly diagnosed, with disease duration under 2 months, and aged 18 to 65 years. The study excluded patients with uncontrolled infections, other autoimmune diseases, pregnancy or lactation. Diagnoses relied on clinical symptoms, serum thyroxine and TRAb, thyroid ultrasound and orbital computed tomography. PBMCs were isolated from 10 ml of fresh peripheral blood by Ficoll-Paque density gradient centrifugation. Total RNA was extracted using Trizol reagent, and RNA quality was assessed on an Agilent 2100 Bioanalyzer. This sample is part of a study of T cells in Graves' hyperthyroidism and ophthalmopathy (dated by TCRdb to the late 2010s). For context, the study as a whole: Peripheral blood samples were taken at the time of initial diagnosis, prior to any treatment. To identify TCR V-J signatures that set the groups apart, the researchers used a discovery cohort of roughly 100 patients, made up of approximately 43 with Graves' ophthalmopathy and about 59 with stable Graves' hyperthyroidism. An independent validation cohort of around 19 hyperthyroidism patients and 17 patients who later progressed to ophthalmopathy tested prospective prediction of ophthalmopathy. The approximately 95 discovery patients were divided at random into training and test sets in a 7:3 ratio. In addition, the study compared T-cell repertoires in thyroid tissue and in blood from several Graves' hyperthyroidism patients. Once sampling was done, hyperthyroidism patients were given methimazole at a starting dose of 30 mg daily, whereas ophthalmopathy patients were given high-dose intravenous methylprednisolone. According to the paper, TCR Vbeta CDR3 sequencing was carried out on some 140 peripheral blood samples, which came from more than 40 ophthalmopathy, approximately 78 hyperthyroidism and roughly 17 progressor patients. Summary of the overall study and its limitations: In validation, the model predicted progression to ophthalmopathy a median of around 6.5 months before onset, with roughly 71% sensitivity and roughly 79% specificity. A 13 V-J signature model separated ophthalmopathy from stable hyperthyroidism, with just over 85% sensitivity and 81% to 83% specificity in cross-validation and 80%/75% in testing. Most expanded thyroid clonotypes (frequency above 0.001) were also detected in blood, suggesting blood repertoires may reflect thyroid immune responses. No statistical method was used to fix the sample size in advance, and group allocation was not hidden from the investigators.

TCR beta CDR3 regions were amplified from RNA transcripts. A first-round RT-PCR of the TCR CDR3 used the HTBI primer set with the Qiagen OneStep RT-PCR kit. A second multiplex PCR round built the libraries, followed by size selection and purification. Libraries were sequenced paired-end with 100 bp reads on an Illumina HiSeq2000. The paper's data handling went like this. Raw data were processed with SOAPnuke, discarding reads with adapters, uncalled bases, mean Phred below 15, or no exact constant-primer or identifier match. COPE v1.2.5 was used to merge the high-quality paired reads, and each unique nucleotide sequence was defined as a clonotype. MiTCR v1.1 was used to align clonotypes to the IMGT TRBV, TRBD and TRBJ reference segments. The analysis was restricted to V-J combinations with a frequency above 0.0001, which together covered 99.2% of the repertoires. The TCS score was defined as F50 (clonal expansion) divided by E x V (chaos), with BLOSUM62-based TCRdist calculated between CDR3 peptides within each V-J. Welch's t-statistics and random forest reduced 500 to 550 V-J features to roughly 13, which were used in a naive Bayes classifier (R e1071). TCRdb reprocessing: public reads trimmed at Q25 with fastp, clones called with MiXCR, in-frame beta chains kept. CDR3 protein duplicates are merged, each entry listing the most common genes and DNA. TCRdb's processing, not the study's, gives the V and J calls here. Across this sample there are 300,000 to 400,000 distinct CDR3 sequences, with roughly 13% seen only once. The top ten constitute around 23% of the sample.

From the cysteine through the phenylalanine, the CDR3 covers 14 amino acids. Just CDR3 DNA is preserved here, 42 bases in frame from base 1. Trimming leaves V shorter by 4 bases and J shorter by 6 bases, with the junction holding 6 bases beyond the gene matches. Sequences LGHDT (CDR1) and YNNKEL (CDR2) are obtained from the germline V gene (reference sequence). The sequence joins TRBV3-1 to TRBJ1-2, with 9 middle bases fitting TRBD1. Sequencing was done on a sample of blood. This receptor was taken from a woman under 40 with Graves' hyperthyroidism. In nucleotides, the sequence is TGTGCCAGCAGCCTCGGGACAGGGAGACATGGCTACACCTTC. Translated, it gives CASSLGTGRHGYTF.